What follows describes a single T cell receptor beta chain. The sample belongs to a study of technical replicates of blood from a handful of donors. V lost 0 bases to trimming and J lost 5 bases; unmatched junction nucleotides: 14. The CDR3 spans 19 residues. Germline V gene sequence: CDR1 MRHNA, CDR2 SNTAGT. Libraries were prepared by immunoSEQ multiplex PCR; TCRdb keeps only in-frame clonotypes and omits some of them. Here the sample spans 70,000 to 85,000 clones, roughly 97% being singletons. Sequencing input: T cells isolated from PBMCs. This TCR was recovered from a human donor in good health. This chain uses TRBV6-4 with TRBJ2-2, with TRBD2 matching over 8 bases. The CDR3 reads CASSDSFGRGKGETGELFF. As DNA, the CDR3 is TGTGCCAGCAGTGACTCGTTCGGGAGGGGGAAAGGAGAAACCGGGGAGCTGTTTTTT.